A selection of T cell receptor beta chains follows, all from one sample in a study of Ad26.COV2.S vaccination and SARS-CoV-2 variants. Assay: immunoSEQ multiplex PCR; the TCRdb copy retains only in-frame clones and omits some. The sample consists of fewer than 500,000 clones, 90% of them appearing once. Sequencing was performed on peripheral blood, taken in a trial of Ad26.COV2.S vaccine versus placebo. Every receptor here comes from a person aged 18-65 years who received the Ad26.COV2.S COVID-19 vaccine or a placebo. Both conserved end residues are part of each CDR3. D genes are given only for firm matches. The listing skips clone size in some rows; elsewhere it reads once, few, many or a size class.

>TRBJ2-2|TRBV6-5|TRBD1|-
TGTGCCAGCTCCCAGGCGGGACAGGGAACCGGGGAGCTGTTTTTT
CASSQAGQGTGELFF
>TRBJ1-5|TRBV10-3|-|-
TGTGCCATCAGTGAGACACCTAGCAATCAGCCCCAGCATTTT
CAISETPSNQPQHF
>TRBJ1-1|TRBV28|-|-
TGTGCCAGCAGTTTTAGGAGGGCTGAAGCTTTCTTT
CASSFRRAEAFF
>TRBJ1-4|TRBV27|-|-
TGTGCCAGCAGACCCGGACGGTTATCAACTAATGAAAAACTGTTTTTT
CASRPGRLSTNEKLFF
>TRBJ1-6|TRBV7-9|-|few
TGTGCCAGCAGCGAGGGGGAGTCCTATAATTCACCCCTCCACTTT
CASSEGESYNSPLHF
>TRBJ2-1|TRBV15|TRBD2|-
TGTGCCACCAGCAGAGGGGCCGGGACTAGTTTCAATGAGCAGTTCTTC
CATSRGAGTSFNEQFF
>TRBJ2-5|TRBV2|TRBD2|-
TGTGCCAGCAGTGGGCTAGCGGGAGCGGGGACCCAGTACTTC
CASSGLAGAGTQYF
>TRBJ2-5|TRBV27|TRBD1|few
TGTGCCAGCGGGGTTAACAGGGGGCGCGGAGAGACCCAGTACTTC
CASGVNRGRGETQYF
>TRBJ2-7|TRBV7-6|TRBD2|-
TGTGCCAGCGTGGCTAGCGGGAGTTACGAGCAGTACTTC
CASVASGSYEQYF
>TRBJ1-5|TRBV19|-|-
TGTGCCAGTAGTATAGAGGGGAGGGGCTACGGTCAGCCCCAGCATTTT
CASSIEGRGYGQPQHF
>TRBJ2-1|TRBV24-1|TRBD2|few
TGTGCCACCGGTTCGGAACTAGCGGGAGTGGATGAGCAGTTCTTC
CATGSELAGVDEQFF
>TRBJ2-5|TRBV5-1|TRBD2|-
TGCGCCAGCAGCGTAGGGACTAGCGGGAGAGAGACCCAGTACTTC
CASSVGTSGRETQYF
>TRBJ1-2|TRBV10-3|-|-
TGTGCCATCAGTGGACAGACTGGTTCTAACTATGGCTACACCTTC
CAISGQTGSNYGYTF
>TRBJ1-6|TRBV9|TRBD1|-
TGTGCCAGCAGCCCTGAGTGGACAGGGTATTCACCCCTCCACTTT
CASSPEWTGYSPLHF
>TRBJ1-2|TRBV6-5|-|few
TGTGCCAGCAGTAAAACAGGGAGCGGCTACACCTTC
CASSKTGSGYTF
>TRBJ2-2|TRBV7-2|-|-
TGTGCCAGCAGCGCTTATGGCAGGGGGGTCCCGAACACCGGGGAGCTGTTTTTT
CASSAYGRGVPNTGELFF
>TRBJ2-1|TRBV28|-|-
TGTGCCAGCAGTTTAAGTAGGCTCGGGGAGCAGTTCTTC
CASSLSRLGEQFF
>TRBJ2-5|TRBV15|-|-
TGTGCCACCAGCAGAGGTTTGGGGCCCCAGTACTTC
CATSRGLGPQYF
>TRBJ2-3|TRBV29-1|TRBD2|-
TGCAGCGTTGGGGCTAGCGGAAGAGATACGCAGTATTTT
CSVGASGRDTQYF
>TRBJ1-1|TRBV28|-|-
TGTGCCAGCTGGAACGGTAATGAAGCTTTCTTT
CASWNGNEAFF
>TRBJ2-4|TRBV3-1/TRBV3-2|TRBD1|-
TGTGCCAGCAGCCAAGAAGGGACAGGGCGTCACATTCAGTACTTC
CASSQEGTGRHIQYF
>TRBJ2-6|TRBV7-9|-|-
TGTGCCAGCAGCCAGCAGCGAGTAGGGTCTGGGGCCAACGTCCTGACTTTC
CASSQQRVGSGANVLTF
>TRBJ1-3|TRBV28|TRBD1|-
TGTGCCAGCTCGACAGGGGCTGGAAACACCATATATTTT
CASSTGAGNTIYF
>TRBJ1-3|TRBV28|-|-
TGTGCCAGCAGTGACAGGCGCTTCTCTGGAAACACCATATATTTT
CASSDRRFSGNTIYF
>TRBJ2-2|TRBV27|-|-
TGTGCCAGCAAGAGGGGTTCCACCGGGGAGCTGTTTTTT
CASKRGSTGELFF
>TRBJ1-3|TRBV6-5|-|-
TGTGCCAGCACCTACAGGGCTGGAAACACCATATATTTT
CASTYRAGNTIYF
>TRBJ2-1|TRBV5-1|-|-
TGCGCCAGCAGCCTTCGGACAGTCTACAATGAGCAGTTCTTC
CASSLRTVYNEQFF
>TRBJ2-3|TRBV27|TRBD2|few
TGTGCCAGCAGTTTATCTGCGGGGGGCGCGGTCAATTTT
CASSLSAGGAVNF
>TRBJ2-1|TRBV27|-|-
TGTGCCAGCATTTCCCGGGCCGAGGGTGAGCAGTTCTTC
CASISRAEGEQFF
>TRBJ1-5|TRBV15|-|-
TGTGCCACCAGCAATGACCTCAATCAGCCCCAGCATTTT
CATSNDLNQPQHF
>TRBJ2-7|TRBV29-1|-|-
TGCAGCGTTGAAGAGGACTATCCCGTCTCAGGCGAGCAGTACTTC
CSVEEDYPVSGEQYF
>TRBJ2-7|TRBV27|-|few
TGTGCCAGCAGTTTACAGGAAAACTACGAGCAGTACTTC
CASSLQENYEQYF
>TRBJ2-3|TRBV7-2|-|once
TGTGCCAGCAGCTGGATTGCAGATACGCAGTATTTT
CASSWIADTQYF
>TRBJ1-6|TRBV9|-|-
TGTGCCAGCAGCGCACTCGTTGACAGGCCCAGTTCACCCCTCCACTTT
CASSALVDRPSSPLHF
>TRBJ2-2|TRBV6-1|TRBD2|-
TGTGCCAGCAGTGTATCTACTAGCGGTAACACCGGGGAGCTGTTTTTT
CASSVSTSGNTGELFF